The source of this T cell receptor beta chain is a study of blood T cell repertoires in COVID-19. Overall study: Collection of acute and convalescent COVID-19 samples took place in the United States, Italy and Spain. The cDNA or gDNA used as material had been derived from T cells, B-cell-depleted T cells, or PBMCs.

There are a few counts of this clone. Repertoires were generated with immunoSEQ multiplex PCR, while TCRdb's copy carries only in-frame clones and drops some. The table shows some 170,000 clones, with more than 70% occurring only once. CDR1 and CDR2 from the germline V gene are SNHLY and FYNNEI. The V and J ends lost 3 bases and 4 bases, in that order; junction bases with no gene match: 7. The CDR3 extends over 16 amino acids. This receptor was taken from a man in his forties or fifties who had recovered from COVID-19. The sequencing input was PBMCs or T cells enriched from blood (not recorded which). The chain has TRBV2 and TRBJ2-1; 9 bases line up with TRBD2. The CDR3 bases are TGTGCCAGCAGTGAGGGCCTAGCGGGAAATTACAATGAGCAGTTCTTC. Protein: CASSEGLAGNYNEQFF.